This T cell receptor beta chain is drawn from a study of blood T cell repertoires in COVID-19. The V end was cut by 2 bases, the J end by 1 base, with 8 bases between. The germline CDR1 and CDR2 sequences are MDHEN and SYDVKM. The CDR3 has 14 amino acids. The table came from immunoSEQ multiplex PCR; TCRdb's copy has only in-frame clones and leaves some out. The table has about 260,000 clones, roughly 90% seen once; the top ten hold about 0.7%. This receptor was obtained from a human donor in a cohort sampled during active COVID-19. The chain combines TRBV28 with TRBJ1-2, with D possibly TRBD1 on 5 matching bases. Sequenced: peripheral blood. In nucleotides, the CDR3 is TGTGCCAGCAGTTTAAGACAGCATAACTATGGCTACACCTTC. Amino acid sequence: CASSLRQHNYGYTF.